A single sample is the source of the 26 T cell receptor beta chains below, sequenced in a study of patients and donors after allogeneic stem cell transplantation. TCRdb fed the RT-PCR reads into MiXCR, producing one record per CDR3 protein. The table shows about a million distinct CDR3 sequences, with more than 15% occurring only once. Sequencing was carried out using blood, either unsorted or a sorted T cell fraction (not recorded which). These TCRs come from a human donor who was either an allogeneic HSCT recipient or a stem cell or donor lymphocyte infusion donor (not recorded which). It is not recorded whose cells these are; they may come from a transplant donor.

The table lists this clonotype with a few counts. This chain connects TRBV9 to TRBJ2-7, with D possibly being TRBD1 or TRBD2 (5 bases each). From germline, CDR1 is SGDLS and CDR2 YYNGEE. V was shortened by 2 bases and J by 2 bases, with 11 bases between the two germline ends. The CDR3 has 14 residues. CDR3 sequence: CASSVWDGTYEQYF. CDR3 nucleotide sequence: TGTGCCAGCAGCGTTTGGGACGGTACCTACGAGCAGTACTTC.

The CDR3 bases are TGTGCCAGCAGTTCCCCTTTACGGGGGGGCGTAGAGACCCAGTACTTC. Translated, it gives CASSSPLRGGVETQYF. The V gene is TRBV6-2 or TRBV6-3, the J gene TRBJ2-5; 8 nucleotides match TRBD2. Germline CDR1 MNHEY, CDR2 SVGEGT. CDR3 length equals 16 residues. V was clipped by 4 bases and J by 4 bases; unmatched bases: 11.

This clonotype was seen a few times. The chain employs TRBV7-7 and TRBJ2-3; 7 positions match TRBD2. V lost 8 bases and J lost 6; bases outside the gene matches: 11. The CDR3 length is 14 residues. CDR1 and CDR2 from the germline V gene are SSHAT and FNYEAQ (reference sequence). CDR3 protein: CASSRLGRADTQYF. The DNA of the CDR3 is TGTGCCAGCTCCCGCCTGGGGAGGGCCGATACGCAGTATTTT. The full variable domain, with the rest looked up from reference TRBV7-7 and TRBJ2-3, is GAGVSQSPRYKVTKRGQDVTLRCDPISSHATLYWYQQALGQGPEFLTYFNYEAQPDKSGLPSDRFSAERPEGSISTLTIQRTEQRDSAMYRCASSRLGRADTQYFGPGTRLTVL.

The genes are TRBV20-1 and TRBJ2-3; 8 bases agree with TRBD2. The junction had 13 bases not matched to a gene; V was cut back by 0 bases and J by 5 bases. Germline CDR1 reads DFQATT; CDR2 reads SNEGSKA (reference sequence). The CDR3 loop spans 17 amino acids. The CDR3 bases are TGCAGTGCTAGAGATAGGGTGCTAGCGGGTCCCCGAGATACGCAGTATTTT. Amino acids: CSARDRVLAGPRDTQYF.

The chain employs TRBV4-3 and TRBJ2-3; 11 bases match TRBD2. Germline V gene data show CDR1 as LGHNA and CDR2 as YSLEER. There are 18 residues in the CDR3. J gave up 5 bases and V 3 bases, and 13 bases lay outside the gene matches. CDR3 coding DNA: TGCGCCAGCAGCCACCTGCTCAATAGCGGGGGGGCTAGAGATACGCAGTATTTT. Its protein is CASSHLLNSGGARDTQYF.

This clonotype was observed at least ten times. This sequence joins TRBV12-3 or TRBV12-4 and TRBJ2-1, with TRBD2 identical over 14 bases. The CDR3 sequence is 14 residues long. V gave up 8 bases and J gave up 10 bases; unmatched junction bases: 7. CDR3 DNA: TGTGCCAGCCTGACTAGCGGGGGGGCGGTCGAGCAGTTCTTC. Protein product: CASLTSGGAVEQFF.

The chain has TRBV12-3 or TRBV12-4 and TRBJ1-1; TRBD1 agrees at 7 bases. This CDR3 is built from 14 residues. Trimming took 10 bases from V and 3 from J; bases not matched to a gene: 11. CDR3 bases: TGTGCCACCGACACAGGGGCATCGGACACTGAAGCTTTCTTT. It encodes CATDTGASDTEAFF.

This clonotype was observed a few times. The CDR3 is CASSRLGREQYF. In DNA form, the CDR3 reads TGTGCCAGCAGTCGACTAGGGCGGGAGCAGTACTTC. The chain joins TRBV6-5 to TRBJ2-7, with a possible D match to TRBD2 (6 bases). The V end was cut by 5 bases, the J end by 7 bases, with 12 bases between. The CDR3 runs to 12 residues. Germline V CDR1 and CDR2: MNHEY, SVGAGI.

The chain combines TRBV30 with TRBJ2-5; 8 nucleotides align to TRBD2. The V segment lost 2 bases and the J segment 2 bases; nucleotides outside the gene matches: 7. The CDR3 consists of 15 residues. The germline CDR1 and CDR2 sequences are GTSNPN and SVGIG (reference sequence). The CDR3 spells CAWSSAGGQQETQYF. CDR3 bases: TGTGCCTGGAGTTCGGCGGGAGGTCAACAAGAGACCCAGTACTTC.

V is TRBV6-5 and J is TRBJ2-1; no clear D gene. The CDR3 runs to 13 residues. The V gene's germline CDR1 is MNHEY and CDR2 SVGAGI. V lost 4 bases and J lost 4, with 8 bases in between. CDR3 protein: CASSFNAYNEQFF. The CDR3 DNA reads TGTGCCAGCAGTTTTAACGCTTACAATGAGCAGTTCTTC.

The rearrangement links TRBV20-1 to TRBJ2-7; tentatively, D is TRBD2 (7 bases). Deletions cut 5 bases from V and 1 base from J, with 15 bases between. Germline V gives CDR1 DFQATT, CDR2 SNEGSKA (reference sequence). There are 14 residues in the CDR3. The DNA of the CDR3 is TGCAGTGCTCTGTCAAGGGGGGGATCCTACGAGCAGTACTTC. Its translation is CSALSRGGSYEQYF.

In its sample, this clonotype was seen a few times. The chain recombines TRBV28 with TRBJ1-2; 7 bases align to TRBD1. The CDR3 sequence is 14 residues long. Trimming at V came to 5 bases and at J to 8 bases, leaving 11 bases not matched to a gene. Germline V gene lookup returns CDR1 MDHEN and CDR2 SYDVKM. The CDR3 nucleotides are TGTGCCAGCAGTCACCCCGAGGCAGGGGGGGGCTACACCTTC. It specifies CASSHPEAGGGYTF.

This clonotype appeared a few times. CDR3 in DNA: TGTGCCAGCAGTTACTCCGGGATAAACACCATATATTTT. It is translated as CASSYSGINTIYF. V and J are TRBV6-6 and TRBJ1-3; D uncertain. Germline assignment: CDR1 MNHNY and CDR2 SVGAGI (reference sequence). The CDR3 is made up of 13 amino acids. The V gene lost 0 bases and the J gene lost 6 bases, with 6 bases spanning the gap.

This clonotype has ten or more counts. The chain links TRBV10-3 to TRBJ2-1; perhaps TRBD2 as D (5 bases). The germline V gene encodes CDR1 ENHRY and CDR2 SYGVKD. The CDR3 covers 16 residues. V lost 1 base and J 5 bases, leaving 15 bases between the germline ends. CDR3 DNA: TGTGCCATCAGTGAGTTCCGGGGAAATGCCCACAATGAGCAGTTCTTC. It translates to CAISEFRGNAHNEQFF.

This clonotype was observed a handful of times. Written as DNA, the CDR3 is TGCGCCAGCAGCTTGGTTTCAGGGTCAACTGGAAACACCATATATTTT. Translated: CASSLVSGSTGNTIYF. The chain combines TRBV5-1 with TRBJ1-3; possibly TRBD1 for D (5 bases). The V end lost 0 bases, the J end lost 2 bases, and 12 bases lay between the germline ends. Looked up from germline, CDR1 is SGHRS and CDR2 is YFSETQ. CDR3 length: 16 amino acids.

This chain connects TRBV4-3 to TRBJ1-2, with TRBD1 as a possible D gene (5 bases). CDR1 and CDR2 from the germline V gene are LGHNA and YSLEER. V lost 7 bases to trimming and J lost 0 bases, with 15 bases between them. This CDR3 region has 15 residues. Here the CDR3 DNA reads TGCGCCAGCACCACGGACACGGGCACTAACTATGGCTACACCTTC. Its translation: CASTTDTGTNYGYTF.

The chain carries TRBV30 and TRBJ2-6, with no clear D. In germline, CDR1 is GTSNPN, CDR2 SVGIG (reference sequence). This CDR3 is 16 amino acids long. V lost 1 base and J 11 bases, leaving 21 bases between the germline ends. The CDR3 DNA reads as TGTGCCTGGAGTGAGGGCCCCCGCTCGACGGAGTACGTCCTGACTTTC. Encoded protein: CAWSEGPRSTEYVLTF. Filled out from reference TRBV30 and TRBJ2-6, the complete variable domain reads SQTIHQWPATLVQPVGSPLSLECTVEGTSNPNLYWYRQAAGRGLQLLFYSVGIGQISSEVPQNLSASRPQDRQFILSSKKLLLSDSGFYLCAWSEGPRSTEYVLTFGAGSRLTVL.

This clonotype was seen a handful of times. CDR3 bases: TGTGCCAGCAGTTTCGCTGGGGCGGCCCAAGAGACCCAGTACTTC. Its protein is CASSFAGAAQETQYF. The gene calls are TRBV27 and TRBJ2-5; TRBD1 might be the D (5 bases). The CDR3 consists of 15 residues. Trimming shortened V by 3 bases and J by 1 base, and 12 bases separated the two germline ends. Germline CDR1 is MNHEY and CDR2 is SMNVEV (reference sequence).

This clonotype was seen only a few times. This chain joins TRBV3-1 and TRBJ1-6; D ambiguous. Germline assignment: CDR1 LGHDT and CDR2 YNNKEL (reference sequence). Trimming removed 4 bases from V and 7 bases from J, with 11 bases in between. This CDR3 has 14 residues. For the CDR3, the DNA is TGTGCCAGCAGCCCTTCTTGGCGGAATTCACCCCTCCACTTT. Its protein is CASSPSWRNSPLHF. The complete variable domain, with remaining parts taken from reference TRBV3-1 and TRBJ1-6, reads DTAVSQTPKYLVTQMGNDKSIKCEQNLGHDTMYWYKQDSKKFLKIMFSYNNKELIINETVPNRFSPKSPDKAHLNLHINSLELGDSAVYFCASSPSWRNSPLHFGNGTRLTVT.

This clonotype appeared many times. The V call is TRBV12-3 or TRBV12-4, the J call TRBJ2-4, with 8 bases lining up with TRBD1. This CDR3 comprises 15 residues. V gave up 3 bases and J gave up 4 bases; unmatched junction bases: 5. CDR3 protein: CASSFRTGRKNIQYF. Here the CDR3 DNA reads TGTGCCAGCAGTTTCCGGACAGGGCGAAAAAACATTCAGTACTTC.

The chain is built from TRBV20-1 and TRBJ2-7; TRBD2 aligns across 10 bases. The CDR3 sequence is 14 residues long. The junction had 3 bases not matched to a gene; V was cut back by 1 base and J by 3 bases. Germline-derived CDR1 and CDR2 are DFQATT and SNEGSKA (reference sequence). Here the CDR3 reads CSARALAGVYEQYF. CDR3 bases: TGCAGTGCTAGAGCGCTAGCGGGAGTCTACGAGCAGTACTTC.

This clonotype has at least ten counts. This sequence joins TRBV4-3 and TRBJ2-2; D ambiguous. The CDR3 contains 15 residues. V lost 2 bases and J 8 bases, leaving 15 bases between the germline ends. CDR1 is LGHNA and CDR2 is YSLEER in the germline V gene. As DNA, the CDR3 is TGCGCCAGCAGCCAATTAGAGTTTCCGGAGGGGGAGCTGTTTTTT. The encoded protein is CASSQLEFPEGELFF.

This clonotype was detected only a few times. A read error may produce the germline difference seen at one junction end. The chain recombines TRBV15 with TRBJ2-3, with 9 bases matching TRBD2. Germline V CDR1 and CDR2: LNHNV, YYDKDF (reference sequence). The CDR3 is 17 amino acids. CDR3 nucleotide sequence: TGTGCCACCAGCAGAGTGGCTAGCGGGACCCGCACGGATACGCAGTATTTT. Protein: CATSRVASGTRTDTQYF.

This clonotype was counted between two and nine times. The chain links TRBV9 to TRBJ1-1, with D maybe TRBD1 (5 bases). V gave up 6 bases and J gave up 5 bases, with 11 bases separating them. The CDR3 spans 12 residues. The germline V gene has CDR1 SGDLS and CDR2 YYNGEE. Here the CDR3 reads CASNLEGTEAFF. The DNA for the CDR3 is TGTGCCAGCAATCTGGAGGGGACTGAAGCTTTCTTT.

V usage is TRBV6-5 and J usage is TRBJ2-7; D remains ambiguous. V was clipped by 0 bases and J by 0 bases, with 9 bases between them. This CDR3 region has 15 residues. The V gene's germline CDR1 is MNHEY and CDR2 SVGAGI. The CDR3 sequence is CASSYSAADSYEQYF. In nucleotides, the CDR3 is TGTGCCAGCAGTTACTCGGCCGCAGACTCCTACGAGCAGTACTTC.

This sequence joins TRBV12-3 or TRBV12-4 and TRBJ1-3; tentative D call: TRBD1 (6 bases). The CDR3 loop spans 11 amino acids. Trimming removed 11 bases at V and 7 bases at J, with 12 bases between. The DNA for the CDR3 is TGTGCCGGGGGAAGGGGGAACACCATATATTTT. Translation: CAGGRGNTIYF.